These 24 T cell receptor beta chains originate from one sample sequenced in a study of spatial heterogeneity in lung cancer. Sample time point: sample taken at primary tumor resection. TCRdb ran MiXCR on the 5' RACE reads and lists one entry per CDR3 protein. The repertoire holds about 10,000 distinct CDR3 sequences, approximately 6.1% seen once, with 28% in the top ten. The sample consisted of normal lung tissue next to the tumor, taken at surgery. The receptors derive from a male donor with early-stage non-small cell lung cancer.

Ten or more counts support this clonotype. The chain combines TRBV4-3 with TRBJ2-1; D may correspond to TRBD1 or TRBD2 (6 bases each). In germline, CDR1 is LGHNA, CDR2 YSLEER. Trimming stripped 4 bases from V and 0 bases from J, with 16 bases between. The CDR3 has 17 amino acids. The CDR3 sequence is CASSRAWGAASYNEQFF. CDR3 coding DNA: TGCGCCAGCAGCCGCGCCTGGGGGGCGGCCTCCTACAATGAGCAGTTCTTC.

The chain carries TRBV7-6 and TRBJ2-1; no firm D call. With 2 bases removed from V and 10 bases from J, the gap between germline ends came to 6 bases. This CDR3 is built from 11 residues. CDR1 is SGHVS, CDR2 FNYEAQ, per germline. The CDR3, as DNA: TGTGCCAGCAGCTTAAAAGAAGAGCAGTTCTTC. Translated, it gives CASSLKEEQFF.

This clonotype was seen many times. The chain is built from TRBV7-3 and TRBJ2-3; the D is unclear. This CDR3 contains 14 residues. Trimming cost V 5 bases and J 1 base, with 10 bases left between them. CDR1 and CDR2 (germline): SGHTA, FQGTGA. The CDR3 sequence is CASSPQAGTDTQYF. As DNA, the CDR3 is TGTGCCAGCAGCCCTCAGGCCGGCACAGATACGCAGTATTTT.

As to this clonotype: With a much larger clone just one base away, this may be a read error. This chain connects TRBV7-2 to TRBJ1-6, with a weak D call TRBD1 (5 bases). CDR1 SGHTA and CDR2 FQGNSA come from the germline V gene. The CDR3 has 13 amino acids. CDR3 nucleotides: TGTGTCAGCAGCTACGGGGCAGGAACCTTTCTCCACTTT. Translated: CVSSYGAGTFLHF.

This clonotype has at least ten counts. V is TRBV28 and J is TRBJ1-1; no firm D call. CDR3 length equals 11 residues. Per the germline V gene, CDR1 is MDHEN and CDR2 is SYDVKM. Trimming cost V 8 bases and J 0 bases, with 4 bases left between them. CDR3 region: CASELNTEAFF. For the CDR3, the DNA is TGTGCCAGCGAGTTGAACACTGAAGCTTTCTTT.

This clonotype came up many times. V is TRBV9 and J is TRBJ1-5; unclear D gene. V lost 0 bases and J lost 4, with 8 bases in between. Germline V lookup: CDR1 SGDLS, CDR2 YYNGEE. CDR3 length: 14 amino acids. Written as DNA, the CDR3 is TGTGCCAGCAGCGTAGAGGCTGAGAATCAGCCCCAGCATTTT. It yields the protein CASSVEAENQPQHF. Full variable domain (outside the CDR3, taken from reference TRBV9 and TRBJ1-5): DSGVTQTPKHLITATGQRVTLRCSPRSGDLSVYWYQQSLDQGLQFLIQYYNGEERAKGNILERFSAQQFPDLHSELNLSSLELGDSALYFCASSVEAENQPQHFGDGTRLSIL.

Many counts were recorded for this clonotype. This chain joins TRBV12-3 or TRBV12-4 and TRBJ2-1; D gene unclear. The CDR3 runs to 14 residues. V shed 7 bases and J shed 2 bases, with 12 bases lying between them. The CDR3 here is CASNRGATYNEQFF. The CDR3 DNA is TGTGCCAGCAATAGAGGAGCTACCTACAATGAGCAGTTCTTC.

The chain is built from TRBV29-1 and TRBJ1-1; 7 bases line up with TRBD1. Germline values: CDR1 SQVTM, CDR2 ANQGSEA. V was clipped by 5 bases and J by 3 bases; unmatched bases: 9. The CDR3 contains 14 residues. The CDR3 DNA is TGCAGCGTTATACAAACAGGGGTGGACACTGAAGCTTTCTTT. Translated: CSVIQTGVDTEAFF.

This clonotype was counted at least ten times. V usage is TRBV27 and J usage is TRBJ2-5, with TRBD2 as a possible D gene (5 bases). This CDR3 has 15 residues. Per germline, CDR1 MNHEY and CDR2 SMNVEV (reference sequence). Trimming removed 6 bases from V and 1 base from J, with 15 bases in between. The chain's CDR3 is CASRPGLGSQETQYF. CDR3 sequence (DNA): TGTGCCAGCAGGCCCGGCCTAGGGAGCCAAGAGACCCAGTACTTC.

This clonotype was detected many times. V is TRBV4-3 and J is TRBJ2-2; no reliable D call. CDR3 length: 15 residues. Trimming shortened V by 0 bases and J by 5 bases, and 10 bases separated the two germline ends. Germline V gene data show CDR1 as LGHNA and CDR2 as YSLEER. The CDR3 DNA reads as TGCGCCAGCAGCCAAGATAGTCGAGGAACCGGGGAGCTGTTTTTT. As protein: CASSQDSRGTGELFF.

By share, this clonotype counts as medium-sized. The chain has TRBV12-3 or TRBV12-4 and TRBJ2-3; 9 nucleotides match TRBD1. Trimming at V came to 8 bases and at J to 4 bases, leaving 10 bases not matched to a gene. CDR3 length equals 15 residues. CDR3 protein: CASHSGTGFPDTQYF. CDR3 DNA sequence: TGTGCCAGCCATTCCGGGACAGGGTTTCCAGATACGCAGTATTTT.

This clonotype was counted at least ten times. V usage is TRBV7-2 and J usage is TRBJ2-5, with D perhaps matching TRBD2 (5 bases). Trimming removed 3 bases at V and 5 bases at J, with 7 bases between. Germline loops: CDR1 SGHTA, CDR2 FQGNSA. This CDR3 is 12 amino acids long. CDR3 in amino acids: CASSFWRETQYF. In DNA form, the CDR3 reads TGTGCCAGCAGCTTTTGGAGGGAGACCCAGTACTTC. The variable domain in full, with the rest retrieved from reference TRBV7-2 and TRBJ2-5, is GAGVSQSPSNKVTEKGKDVELRCDPISGHTALYWYRQSLGQGLEFLIYFQGNSAPDKSGLPSDRFSAERTGGSVSTLTIQRTQQEDSAVYLCASSFWRETQYFGPGTRLLVL.

This clonotype showed up just a few times. The rearrangement uses TRBV5-4 and TRBJ1-1, with D perhaps TRBD1 (6 bases). Trimming took 2 bases from V and 0 from J, leaving 11 bases between them. In germline, CDR1 is SGHNT, CDR2 YYREEE (reference sequence). The CDR3 has 15 amino acids. The chain's CDR3 is CASSFGGDVNTEAFF. Written as DNA, the CDR3 is TGTGCCAGCAGCTTCGGGGGCGATGTGAACACTGAAGCTTTCTTT.

This clonotype was found many times. The chain links TRBV6-2 or TRBV6-3 to TRBJ2-1; TRBD2 aligns across 10 bases. J lost 0 bases, V lost 5 bases, and 7 bases had no gene match. CDR1 is MNHEY, CDR2 SVGEGT, per germline. The CDR3 loop spans 17 amino acids. CDR3 in amino acids: CASSPRTSGSSYNEQFF. The CDR3 nucleotides are TGTGCCAGCAGTCCCCGGACTAGCGGAAGCTCCTACAATGAGCAGTTCTTC.

The V and J genes are TRBV18 and TRBJ2-2; a possible D gene is TRBD1 (5 bases). Trimming stripped 3 bases from V and 2 bases from J, with 13 bases between. CDR1 is KGHSH and CDR2 is LQKENI in the germline V gene. CDR3 size: 16 residues. CDR3 DNA: TGTGCCAGCTCACCTCTCCTACAGGCCAACACCGGGGAGCTGTTTTTT. It specifies CASSPLLQANTGELFF. Combining the CDR3 with reference TRBV18 and TRBJ2-2 gives the whole variable domain NAGVMQNPRHLVRRRGQEARLRCSPMKGHSHVYWYRQLPEEGLKFMVYLQKENIIDESGMPKERFSAEFPKEGPSILRIQQVVRGDSAAYFCASSPLLQANTGELFFGEGSRLTVL.

There are many counts of this clonotype. This chain uses TRBV4-2 with TRBJ2-5, with D perhaps TRBD2 (5 bases). Germline V CDR1 and CDR2: LGHNA, YNFKEQ. Trimming pared 0 bases from V and 4 bases from J, leaving 6 bases between. The CDR3 runs 13 residues. The DNA for the CDR3 is TGTGCCAGCAGCCAAGATCTAGCAGAGACCCAGTACTTC. Residues: CASSQDLAETQYF.

This clonotype was seen ten or more times. V gene TRBV9 combines with J gene TRBJ2-1; tentative D call: TRBD2 (5 bases). CDR3 length equals 11 residues. Germline V gene data show CDR1 as SGDLS and CDR2 as YYNGEE. Trimming took 7 bases from V and 5 from J, leaving 7 bases between them. In nucleotides, the CDR3 is TGTGCCAGCCGGCGGGACAATGAGCAGTTCTTC. Encoded protein: CASRRDNEQFF.

This clonotype was counted ten times or more. This chain links TRBV29-1 with TRBJ1-2; TRBD1 is a possible D gene (6 bases). The germline gives CDR1 SQVTM, CDR2 ANQGSEA. The CDR3 loop spans 11 amino acids. Trimming stripped 4 bases from V and 4 bases from J, with 7 bases between. Written as DNA, the CDR3 is TGCAGCGTTGGACAGGTCTATGGCTACACCTTC. Its protein is CSVGQVYGYTF.

This clonotype was counted at least ten times. The chain recombines TRBV20-1 with TRBJ2-5; TRBD2 matches 10 bases. This CDR3 has 15 residues. With 5 bases clipped from V and 0 bases from J, the junction kept 6 bases outside the gene matches. The germline gives CDR1 DFQATT, CDR2 SNEGSKA (reference sequence). The chain's CDR3 is CSAYPLAGNQETQYF. The CDR3 DNA follows: TGCAGTGCTTACCCACTAGCGGGGAACCAAGAGACCCAGTACTTC.

This clonotype was found a few times. Germline and junction disagree at one end, which may indicate a read error. V and J are TRBV20-1 and TRBJ2-7; TRBD2 is a possible D gene (6 bases). The germline gives CDR1 DFQATT, CDR2 SNEGSKA (reference sequence). The CDR3 is made up of 15 amino acids. This CDR3 is CSAAGTGGRSYEQHF. For the CDR3, the DNA is TGCAGTGCCGCCGGGACTGGCGGTAGATCCTACGAGCAGCACTTC.

This clonotype appeared many times. The J gene is TRBJ2-7, the V gene TRBV19, with no clear D. This CDR3 has 13 residues. Trimming pared 5 bases from V and 7 bases from J, leaving 15 bases between. The germline V gene encodes CDR1 LNHDA and CDR2 SQIVND (reference sequence). CDR3 in amino acids: CASSDANRQEQYF. In DNA form, the CDR3 reads TGTGCCAGTAGTGATGCCAACCGACAAGAGCAGTACTTC.

Many counts were recorded for this clonotype. The chain couples TRBV6-2 or TRBV6-3 to TRBJ2-3; D not certain. CDR1 and CDR2 (germline): MNHEY, SVGEGT. V lost 5 bases to trimming and J lost 2 bases, with 2 bases between them. The CDR3 sequence is 11 residues long. CDR3 amino acids: CASSDTDTQYF. The CDR3 DNA reads as TGTGCCAGCAGTGACACAGATACGCAGTATTTT.

There are many counts of this clonotype. The chain links TRBV11-2 to TRBJ2-3; 14 bases line up with TRBD2. The germline gives CDR1 SGHAT, CDR2 FQNNGV. The CDR3 runs to 14 residues. Losses at the gene ends were 9 bases for V and 4 bases for J; bases not matched to a gene: 3. CDR3 sequence (DNA): TGTGCCAGTAAGACTAGCGGGAGGGCAGATACGCAGTATTTT. Residues: CASKTSGRADTQYF.

This clonotype was recorded at least ten times. The gene calls are TRBV7-9 and TRBJ1-4; 7 bases fit TRBD1. Germline V CDR1 and CDR2: SEHNR, FQNEAQ (reference sequence). The CDR3 sequence is 16 residues long. Germline trimming cut 4 bases from V and 5 bases from J; bases unmatched to any gene: 10. CDR3 in amino acids: CASSSGQTGSNEKLFF. The DNA for the CDR3 is TGTGCCAGCAGCTCGGGACAGACGGGCTCGAATGAAAAACTGTTTTTT.